The rows below give T cell receptor beta chains drawn from one sample of a study of T cell responses to AZD1222 COVID-19 vaccine. Libraries were prepared by immunoSEQ multiplex PCR; TCRdb keeps only in-frame clonotypes and omits some of them. Of about 100,000 clones detected, around nine tenths appear once; the ten largest clones hold around 3.3%. Sequencing used peripheral blood, obtained 28 days after the second dose of the MenACWY control vaccine. The receptors shown here come from an adult who received the MenACWY meningococcal vaccine as a control. Both conserved end residues are part of each CDR3. The D gene is left open where the match is weak. Size is stated for part of the rows, as once, few or many counts, or as a class when the clone is expanded.

v_call	d_call	j_call	clone_size	cdr3_aa	cdr3_nt
TRBV5-1	TRBD2	TRBJ2-2	NA	CASSLGRLAGIGTNTGELFF	TGCGCCAGCAGCTTGGGGAGACTAGCGGGGATTGGAACGAACACCGGGGAGCTGTTTTTT
TRBV18	NA	TRBJ1-6	few	CASSPVPVGQNNSPLHF	TGTGCCAGCTCACCCGTACCGGTAGGCCAGAATAATTCACCCCTCCACTTT
TRBV28	NA	TRBJ1-3	NA	CASSSPGRHTIYF	TGTGCCAGCAGTTCCCCTGGCAGGCACACCATATATTTT
TRBV10-3	TRBD1	TRBJ1-1	NA	CAISEPNRGNTEAFF	TGTGCCATCAGTGAGCCGAACAGGGGAAACACTGAAGCTTTCTTT
TRBV6-4	TRBD2	TRBJ2-3	few	CASSDGRGGADTQYF	TGTGCCAGCAGTGACGGGCGGGGGGGAGCAGATACGCAGTATTTT
TRBV6-1	TRBD1	TRBJ2-7	NA	CASSEAGWGTGAYEQYF	TGTGCCAGCAGTGAAGCTGGGTGGGGGACAGGGGCCTACGAGCAGTACTTC
TRBV3-1/TRBV3-2	TRBD2	TRBJ2-5	NA	CASSRPGVSGGASWETQYF	TGTGCCAGCAGCCGCCCCGGTGTTAGCGGGGGGGCATCGTGGGAGACCCAGTACTTC
TRBV4-2	NA	TRBJ2-7	NA	CASSPSRGAGSYYEQYF	TGTGCCAGCAGCCCCAGTCGGGGCGCCGGTTCCTACTACGAGCAGTACTTC
TRBV7-9	TRBD2	TRBJ2-3	NA	CASSLLLAGGPDTQYF	TGTGCCAGCAGCTTATTACTAGCGGGGGGGCCAGATACGCAGTATTTT
TRBV18	TRBD1	TRBJ2-7	NA	CASSPLGQGAAYEQYF	TGTGCCAGCTCACCATTGGGACAGGGGGCGGCCTACGAGCAGTACTTC
TRBV7-8	NA	TRBJ1-5	NA	CASSLGRGYEPQHF	TGTGCCAGCAGCTTAGGGAGAGGGTATGAGCCCCAGCATTTT
TRBV5-1	NA	TRBJ1-1	NA	CASSLGLNTEAFF	TGCGCCAGCAGCTTGGGACTTAACACTGAAGCTTTCTTT
TRBV3-1/TRBV3-2	NA	TRBJ2-6	NA	CASSHTDSGANVLTF	TGTGCCAGCAGCCACACGGACTCTGGGGCCAACGTCCTGACTTTC
TRBV6-5	NA	TRBJ1-5	NA	CASRTQPYSNQPQHF	TGTGCCAGCAGGACCCAACCGTATAGCAATCAGCCCCAGCATTTT
TRBV7-8	NA	TRBJ1-2	NA	CASSSYNYGYTF	TGTGCCAGCAGCTCCTACAACTATGGCTACACCTTC
TRBV11-2	TRBD1	TRBJ2-7	NA	CASSRDRGYEQYF	TGTGCCAGCAGCCGGGACAGGGGGTACGAGCAGTACTTC
TRBV7-2	NA	TRBJ2-7	NA	CASSLTASYEQYF	TGTGCCAGCAGCTTGACTGCTTCCTACGAGCAGTACTTC
TRBV24-1	TRBD2	TRBJ2-5	NA	CATSDPGGGALRETQYF	TGTGCCACCAGTGATCCTGGCGGGGGGGCCCTACGGGAGACCCAGTACTTC
TRBV10-3	TRBD1	TRBJ2-7	NA	CAISDPGHPQGYEQYF	TGTGCCATCAGTGACCCTGGACATCCACAGGGGTACGAGCAGTACTTC
TRBV6-5	NA	TRBJ1-2	NA	CASSYYGGPGDRGYTF	TGTGCCAGCAGTTACTATGGGGGGCCTGGAGATCGAGGCTACACCTTC
TRBV6-5	TRBD2	TRBJ2-5	NA	CASRIAGGQGETQYF	TGTGCCAGCAGAATAGCGGGGGGGCAAGGGGAGACCCAGTACTTC
TRBV7-2	TRBD2	TRBJ2-7	NA	CASSPAGGQVYEQYF	TGTGCCAGCAGTCCTGCGGGGGGGCAGGTCTACGAGCAGTACTTC
TRBV6-2/TRBV6-3	NA	TRBJ1-1	NA	CASSYSGLTVYTEAFF	TGTGCCAGCAGTTACTCGGGCCTAACCGTCTACACTGAAGCTTTCTTT
TRBV5-4	NA	TRBJ2-7	NA	CASRATQGQDEQYF	TGTGCCAGCAGAGCTACTCAGGGTCAGGACGAGCAGTACTTC
TRBV9	TRBD1	TRBJ2-7	NA	CASSSDRDEQYF	TGTGCCAGCAGCTCAGACAGGGACGAGCAGTACTTC
TRBV28	NA	TRBJ1-2	NA	CASSPPGARDGYTF	TGTGCCAGCAGTCCCCCCGGGGCGCGGGATGGCTACACCTTC
TRBV5-1	TRBD1	TRBJ2-1	NA	CASSSAGQGFNEQFF	TGCGCCAGCAGCTCTGCAGGACAGGGTTTCAATGAGCAGTTCTTC